Shown below are 16 T cell receptor beta chains from a single sample sequenced in a study of blood T cell repertoires in COVID-19. Here immunoSEQ multiplex PCR was the method, and the copy in TCRdb shows in-frame clones only, minus some. Found here are about 140,000 clones, almost 85% of them singletons; the top ten hold 4.5% to 6%. Sequenced: PBMCs or T cells enriched from blood (not recorded which). The origin of the receptors is a man aged 40-49 years with acute COVID-19.

CDR3 protein: CASSFWQGSNQPQHF. DNA for the CDR3: TGTGCCAGCAGTTTTTGGCAGGGGAGCAATCAGCCCCAGCATTTT. The chain combines TRBV28 with TRBJ1-5; perhaps TRBD1 as D (6 bases). V was trimmed by 3 bases and J by 1 base, leaving 10 bases between them. Germline assignment: CDR1 MDHEN and CDR2 SYDVKM. The CDR3 is 15 residues long.

The chain recombines TRBV6-5 with TRBJ2-3, with TRBD2 matching over 10 bases. Germline CDR1 reads MNHEY; CDR2 reads SVGAGI. This CDR3 comprises 13 residues. With V trimmed by 8 bases and J by 3 bases, 2 bases remained unmatched. CDR3 protein: CASLAGETDTQYF. CDR3 bases: TGTGCCAGCCTAGCGGGAGAAACAGATACGCAGTATTTT.

This clone was seen just once. This sequence joins TRBV30 and TRBJ2-3; 12 bases line up with TRBD2. Trimming at V came to 0 bases and at J to 3 bases, leaving 7 bases not matched to a gene. CDR1 and CDR2 from the germline V gene are GTSNPN and SVGIG (reference sequence). The CDR3 has 17 residues. In nucleotides, the CDR3 is TGTGCCTGGAGTGTACGGCTAGCGGGGGGGCCTACAGATACGCAGTATTTT. It codes for CAWSVRLAGGPTDTQYF.

The rearrangement links TRBV27 to TRBJ1-4; 12 bases line up with TRBD1. The trim removed 8 bases at V and 7 bases at J, leaving 20 bases unmatched. CDR3 size: 19 residues. Germline CDR1 is MNHEY and CDR2 is SMNVEV (reference sequence). This CDR3 is CASGAPGTGGVLGPEKLFF. The CDR3 DNA reads as TGTGCCAGCGGGGCCCCCGGGACAGGGGGCGTATTAGGGCCTGAAAAACTGTTTTTT.

V gene TRBV7-2 combines with J gene TRBJ2-1; D remains unclear. Trimming removed 2 bases at V and 1 base at J, with 15 bases between. From germline, CDR1 is SGHTA and CDR2 FQGNSA. There are 17 residues in the CDR3. The CDR3 protein is CASSLRRLRDSYNEQFF. The CDR3 region has the DNA TGTGCCAGCAGCTTAAGGAGACTCCGAGATTCCTACAATGAGCAGTTCTTC.

The genes are TRBV5-1 and TRBJ1-1; TRBD1 might be the D (6 bases). The V end was cut by 4 bases, the J end by 1 base, with 14 bases between. The CDR3 has 15 residues. Germline CDR1 SGHRS, CDR2 YFSETQ. For the CDR3, the DNA is TGCGCCAGCAGCGTTCGGGAAGGGGGGAACACTGAAGCTTTCTTT. It yields the protein CASSVREGGNTEAFF.

V gene TRBV4-3 combines with J gene TRBJ2-3; 8 nucleotides match TRBD2. The germline CDR1 and CDR2 sequences are LGHNA and YSLEER. This CDR3 is 15 amino acids long. Trimming removed 0 bases from V and 4 bases from J; junction bases left unmatched: 3. CDR3 sequence (DNA): TGCGCCAGCAGCCAAGATCTGCGGGAGGCAGATACGCAGTATTTT. Amino acids: CASSQDLREADTQYF.

The CDR3 DNA follows: TGTGCCAGCAGATGGACAGGCGATAATTCACCCCTCCACTTT. Its translation: CASRWTGDNSPLHF. The chain couples TRBV28 to TRBJ1-6; 7 bases line up with TRBD1. The germline V gene has CDR1 MDHEN and CDR2 SYDVKM. CDR3 length: 14 amino acids. V lost 6 bases, J lost 5 bases, and 4 bases stayed unmatched.

This clone appeared once. The chain employs TRBV7-2 and TRBJ2-7; 10 nucleotides match TRBD2. The germline V gene has CDR1 SGHTA and CDR2 FQGNSA. The J segment lost 12 bases and the V segment lost 2 bases, leaving 13 bases of the junction unmatched. The CDR3 has 15 amino acids. CDR3 coding DNA: TGTGCCAGCAGCTTACCCCGAAGAGCGGGAGGGCCCTGGTACTTC. Encoded protein: CASSLPRRAGGPWYF.

This clone was seen once. The CDR3 region is CASRLTGTGRTDTQYF. DNA for the CDR3: TGTGCCAGCAGACTCACCGGGACAGGGCGCACAGATACGCAGTATTTT. V is TRBV28 and J is TRBJ2-3; 9 bases are a match to TRBD1. CDR1 and CDR2 (germline): MDHEN, SYDVKM. V gave up 6 bases and J gave up 1 base; unmatched junction bases: 8. CDR3 size: 16 residues.

The chain links TRBV18 to TRBJ2-6; D is unclear. This CDR3 has 14 residues. Trimming pared 6 bases from V and 0 bases from J, leaving 6 bases between. Germline CDR1 is KGHSH and CDR2 is LQKENI. CDR3 bases: TGTGCCAGCTCCAGAGGCTCTGGGGCCAACGTCCTGACTTTC. Its translation: CASSRGSGANVLTF.

This chain connects TRBV11-2 to TRBJ2-7; D might be TRBD2 (6 bases). CDR1 is SGHAT, CDR2 FQNNGV, per germline. The CDR3 spans 18 residues. Deletions cut 5 bases from V and 7 bases from J, with 30 bases between. This CDR3 is CASSAFSIRVSPAGEQYF. The CDR3 coding sequence is TGTGCCAGCAGCGCATTCTCTATCCGGGTCTCTCCGGCGGGGGAGCAGTACTTC.

J is TRBJ1-2 and V is TRBV10-3; 7 bases match TRBD1. J was trimmed by 1 base and V by 5 bases; bases with no gene match: 1. The CDR3 extends over 13 amino acids. Germline V CDR1 and CDR2: ENHRY, SYGVKD. The CDR3 nucleotides are TGTGCCATCAGTCGGGACAGTAACTATGGCTACACCTTC. Translating gives CAISRDSNYGYTF.

This clone was detected only once. CDR3 in DNA: TGTGCCAGCAGTCCACTACAGGGTTCCTACTACGAGCAGTACTTC. It specifies CASSPLQGSYYEQYF. This chain joins TRBV28 and TRBJ2-7; TRBD1 might be the D (6 bases). CDR3 length equals 15 residues. Trimming cost V 5 bases and J 3 bases, with 17 bases left between them. Germline V gene sequence: CDR1 MDHEN, CDR2 SYDVKM. The full variable domain, with the rest looked up from reference TRBV28 and TRBJ2-7, is DVKVTQSSRYLVKRTGEKVFLECVQDMDHENMFWYRQDPGLGLRLIYFSYDVKMKEKGDIPEGYSVSREKKERFSLILESASTNQTSMYLCASSPLQGSYYEQYFGPGTRLTVT.

V gene TRBV11-2 combines with J gene TRBJ1-1; D uncertain. Per germline, CDR1 SGHAT and CDR2 FQNNGV. There are 14 residues in the CDR3. V was pared by 0 bases and J by 11 bases, with 16 bases between. CDR3 DNA: TGTGCCAGCAGCTTAGACGATCGCCCGGTACGGGCTTTCTTT. Translating it yields CASSLDDRPVRAFF.

The chain combines TRBV10-3 with TRBJ2-7, with a tentative D call TRBD1 (6 bases). The CDR3 is 15 residues long. V lost 3 bases and J lost 7, with 19 bases in between. CDR1 and CDR2 from the germline V gene are ENHRY and SYGVKD. CDR3 in amino acids: CAISDKRRTESEQYF. The DNA for the CDR3 is TGTGCCATCAGTGACAAGAGGAGGACAGAGAGTGAGCAGTACTTC.